The clone carrying this T cell receptor (beta chain) was seen more than once but under ten times. The record originates from a study of blood T cells in healthy people across ages. The CDR3 has 16 amino acids. Trimming cost V 4 bases and J 6 bases; bases outside gene matches: 14. Germline V gene data show CDR1 as DFQATT and CDR2 as SNEGSKA (reference sequence). Next came a second PCR, run for about 6 to 12 cycles, which used a sample-barcoded 5' primer along with a J-beta primer mix. TCRdb redid the calling of the 5' RACE reads with MiXCR, one entry per CDR3 protein. The data show about a million distinct CDR3 sequences, more than 30% seen once.

This chain connects TRBV20-1 to TRBJ2-3, with TRBD1 identical over 9 bases. The clonotype originates from a man aged 18 to 35 in good health. Sample: blood. The CDR3 region has the DNA TGCAGTGCTAAAAACCCGGGACAGGGCAGTATGGATACGCAGTATTTT. It encodes CSAKNPGQGSMDTQYF.